The count of the clone carrying this T cell receptor beta chain is one. Its specificity is not known. Time point reported: pretreatment peripheral blood. Sampling of each patient yielded between 1 and 8 specimens, collected pretreatment and on-treatment. This CDR3 region has 15 residues. Germline V gene lookup returns CDR1 ENHRY and CDR2 SYGVKD. V lost 2 bases, J lost 2 bases, and 4 bases stayed unmatched. This sample was taken from a study of PD-L1 blockade in urothelial cancer. Whole-study context: Blood yielded a median of approximately 140,000 T cells per sample. Study findings and constraints: Below-median pretreatment blood TCR clonality predicted better survival.

Sequencing used immunoSEQ multiplex PCR; TCRdb keeps in-frame clones, though not all of them. The sample lists about 55,000 clones; about 75% were seen once. J is TRBJ2-3 and V is TRBV10-3, with 7 bases matching TRBD2. The source of this sequence is a man in his 70s with urothelial cancer. Sequencing was performed on PBMCs, taken around atezolizumab (anti-PD-L1) treatment. The CDR3 nucleotides are TGTGCCATCAGTGAGGCTAGCGGCCTCACAGATACGCAGTATTTT. It specifies CAISEASGLTDTQYF.